This T cell receptor beta chain is drawn from a study of blood T cell repertoires in COVID-19. Study as a whole: Spain, Italy and the United States supplied samples that represented acute and convalescent COVID-19. Nucleic acid was either cDNA or gDNA, and it came from T cells, B-cell-depleted T cells, or PBMCs.

V lost 4 bases to trimming and J lost 5 bases; unmatched junction nucleotides: 3. This CDR3 region has 14 residues. The germline gives CDR1 SGHDT, CDR2 YYEEEE. Methods used by the authors: Amplification with reference gene primers provided the estimates of nucleated cell counts. Repertoires were generated with immunoSEQ multiplex PCR, while TCRdb's copy carries only in-frame clones and drops some. That table gives V, J and clone size, and the DNA gave D and trimming. This sample carries 55,000 or so clones, 87% of them seen once, and the ten largest clones take under 8%. This sequence was found in a man aged 60 to 69 with active or convalescent COVID-19. The chain has TRBV5-6 and TRBJ2-5; 12 bases align to TRBD1. The material sequenced was peripheral blood. The CDR3 loop reads CASSGDRGHETQYF. Here the CDR3 DNA reads TGTGCCAGCAGCGGGGACAGGGGGCACGAGACCCAGTACTTC.